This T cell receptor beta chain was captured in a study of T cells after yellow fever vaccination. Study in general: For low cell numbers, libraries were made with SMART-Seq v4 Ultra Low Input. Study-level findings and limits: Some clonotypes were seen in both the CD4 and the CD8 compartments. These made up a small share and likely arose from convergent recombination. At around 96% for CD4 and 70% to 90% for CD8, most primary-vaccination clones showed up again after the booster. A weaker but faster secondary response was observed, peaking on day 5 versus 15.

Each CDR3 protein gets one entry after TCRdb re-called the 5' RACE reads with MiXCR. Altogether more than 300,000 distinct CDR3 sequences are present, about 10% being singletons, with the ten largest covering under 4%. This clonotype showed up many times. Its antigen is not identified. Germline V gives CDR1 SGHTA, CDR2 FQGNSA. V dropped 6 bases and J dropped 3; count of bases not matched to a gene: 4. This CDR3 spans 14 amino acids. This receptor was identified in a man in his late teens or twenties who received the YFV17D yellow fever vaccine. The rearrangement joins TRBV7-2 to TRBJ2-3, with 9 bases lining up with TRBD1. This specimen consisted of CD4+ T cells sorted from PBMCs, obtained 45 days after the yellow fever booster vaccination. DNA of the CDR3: TGTGCCAGCAGGACACAGGGGGCGACAGATACGCAGTATTTT. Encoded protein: CASRTQGATDTQYF.